This T cell receptor (gamma chain) was profiled in a study of Vδ1+ human thymocytes. Extracted RNA was reverse transcribed into cDNA. CDR3 amplicons came from multiplex PCR with pooled V-gene forward and constant-region reverse primers. TCRdb re-called the multiplex PCR reads via CATT. The profile shows about 36,000 gamma-chain clones, around 21% of them singletons. Sorted Vdelta1+ thymocytes were about 97% to 99.6% pure. Notes on this clone: Its cognate antigen is unknown.

Study outcomes and limitations: Highly polyclonal TRG and TRD repertoires with Gaussian CDR3 length distributions appeared in thymus.

The CDR3 length is 14 residues. The germline CDR1 and CDR2 sequences are EGSNGY and YDSYNSKV. Trimming removed 5 bases from V and 5 bases from J; junction bases left unmatched: 12. The specimen sequenced was Vdelta1+ gamma-delta thymocytes from the thymus. The subset denotes: FACS-sorted CD3+ TCRalphabeta- TCRVdelta1+ TCRVdelta2- thymocytes. This sequence joins TRGV2 and TRGJ1 or TRGJ2. The clonotype originates from a girl under three years old who had congenital heart surgery. The CDR3 DNA reads as TGTGCCACCTGGGGCAAGAAGATTCATTATAAGAAACTCTTT. It translates to CATWGKKIHYKKLF.